One sample yielded the 26 T cell receptor beta chains listed below, sequenced in a study of blood T cell repertoires in COVID-19. The data were produced by immunoSEQ multiplex PCR, yet TCRdb's version contains in-frame clones alone and is incomplete. The table records around 72,000 clones, around 90% of them present only once. Sequenced input: peripheral blood. The receptors derive from a human donor with active COVID-19. The donor label of this sample is uncertain.

The chain carries TRBV6-1 and TRBJ2-2; weak D call: TRBD2 (6 bases). Trimming took 0 bases from V and 7 from J, leaving 12 bases between them. This CDR3 is built from 15 residues. The germline gives CDR1 MNHNS, CDR2 SASEGT. CDR3 bases: TGTGCCAGCAGTGAAGCTTTAACTAGCTTCGGGGAGCTGTTTTTT. Amino acid sequence: CASSEALTSFGELFF.

The chain has TRBV5-1 and TRBJ2-3, with 11 nucleotides matching TRBD2. This CDR3 is 17 amino acids long. Germline-derived CDR1 and CDR2 are SGHRS and YFSETQ. V gave up 3 bases and J gave up 0 bases; unmatched junction bases: 6. The CDR3, as DNA: TGCGCCAGCAGCTCCACCAGGACTAGCGGGAGCACAGATACGCAGTATTTT. Its protein is CASSSTRTSGSTDTQYF.

The CDR3, as DNA: TGTGCCACCAGTGACCCCGGACAGGGTGGGCTGTTTTTT. Amino acids: CATSDPGQGGLFF. The rearrangement uses TRBV24-1 and TRBJ1-4; TRBD1 matches at 8 bases. Germline V gives CDR1 KGHDR, CDR2 SFDVKD. The length of the CDR3 is 13 residues. After removal of 4 bases from V and 14 bases from J, the junction contained 8 bases not matched to a gene.

The chain carries TRBV6-1 and TRBJ2-1, with 10 bases identical to TRBD2. V trimming: 2 bases; J trimming: 5 bases; junction bases outside the gene matches: 6. The CDR3 has 16 amino acids. Germline V gene lookup returns CDR1 MNHNS and CDR2 SASEGT. The CDR3 bases are TGTGCCAGCAGTGAACAGCCTAGCGGGAGAAACAATGAGCAGTTCTTC. Its translation: CASSEQPSGRNNEQFF.

This chain connects TRBV28 to TRBJ2-1; no firm D call. Germline assignment: CDR1 MDHEN and CDR2 SYDVKM. Trimming pared 3 bases from V and 2 bases from J, leaving 8 bases between. The CDR3 is 14 amino acids. The CDR3 region has the DNA TGTGCCAGCAGTTTCGAGGTGCCCTACAATGAGCAGTTCTTC. This encodes CASSFEVPYNEQFF.

The CDR3 region is CASSLDYATNEKLFF. CDR3 coding DNA: TGTGCCAGCAGCTTAGACTATGCAACTAATGAAAAACTGTTTTTT. This rearrangement joins TRBV11-3 to TRBJ1-4; D not resolved. Germline CDR1 reads SGHNT; CDR2 reads YENEEA. The V gene lost 0 bases and the J gene lost 0 bases, with 5 bases spanning the gap. The length of the CDR3 is 15 residues.

This chain joins TRBV6-5 and TRBJ1-1, with 9 bases aligning to TRBD1. Germline CDR1 MNHEY, CDR2 SVGAGI. The CDR3 loop spans 14 amino acids. Unmatched junction bases numbered 8, after V lost 6 bases and J lost 6 bases. CDR3 coding DNA: TGTGCCAGCAGCCTACAGGGGGCACTCCCTGAAGCTTTCTTT. Translation gives CASSLQGALPEAFF.

V and J are TRBV7-9 and TRBJ1-4; possible D gene TRBD1, 5 bases. The CDR3 runs to 13 residues. CDR1 and CDR2 from the germline V gene are SEHNR and FQNEAQ (reference sequence). V lost 7 bases to trimming and J lost 5 bases, with 11 bases between them. This CDR3 reads CASTPGGNEKLFF. CDR3 in DNA: TGTGCCAGCACCCCGGGGGGGAATGAAAAACTGTTTTTT.

The genes are TRBV9 and TRBJ2-1, with 12 positions matching TRBD2. CDR1 is SGDLS and CDR2 is YYNGEE in the germline V gene. With 0 bases clipped from V and 2 bases from J, the junction kept 6 bases outside the gene matches. The CDR3 has 18 residues. The CDR3 loop is CASSVGLAGGPPYNEQFF. In DNA form, the CDR3 reads TGTGCCAGCAGCGTAGGGCTAGCGGGAGGGCCTCCCTACAATGAGCAGTTCTTC. The full variable domain, its missing parts supplied by reference TRBV9 and TRBJ2-1, is DSGVTQTPKHLITATGQRVTLRCSPRSGDLSVYWYQQSLDQGLQFLIQYYNGEERAKGNILERFSAQQFPDLHSELNLSSLELGDSALYFCASSVGLAGGPPYNEQFFGPGTRLTVL.

This clone was seen just once. The chain combines TRBV19 with TRBJ1-5, with TRBD1 identical over 7 bases. Germline V gives CDR1 LNHDA, CDR2 SQIVND (reference sequence). The CDR3 contains 16 residues. The V gene end was trimmed by 3 bases and the J gene end by 2 bases; junction bases not matched to a gene: 7. CDR3 coding DNA: TGTGCCAGTAGTATTTCTTGGGACAGCCGCAATCAGCCCCAGCATTTT. It translates to CASSISWDSRNQPQHF.

The genes are TRBV4-3 and TRBJ2-7, with 7 bases aligning to TRBD1. Germline CDR1 reads LGHNA; CDR2 reads YSLEER. The V gene end was trimmed by 0 bases and the J gene end by 4 bases; junction bases not matched to a gene: 9. This CDR3 is 16 amino acids long. CDR3 loop: CASSQESRGWNYEQYF. CDR3 bases: TGCGCCAGCAGCCAAGAGTCCAGGGGGTGGAATTACGAGCAGTACTTC.

J is TRBJ2-3 and V is TRBV4-2, with D unresolved. The CDR3 is 15 amino acids. V lost 0 bases, J lost 2 bases, and 9 bases lay in between. Germline lookup yields CDR1 LGHNA and CDR2 YNFKEQ. The CDR3 DNA follows: TGTGCCAGCAGCCAAGATTGGCTGAACACAGATACGCAGTATTTT. As protein: CASSQDWLNTDTQYF.

The rearrangement joins TRBV6-5 to TRBJ1-5; D remains unclear. The CDR3 length is 15 residues. CDR1 is MNHEY and CDR2 is SVGAGI in the germline V gene. With 10 bases removed from V and 4 bases from J, the gap between germline ends came to 20 bases. CDR3 in amino acids: CATTLNSARNQPQHF. For the CDR3, the DNA is TGTGCCACTACCCTCAATAGCGCTCGAAATCAGCCCCAGCATTTT.

This clone has a single count. The chain uses TRBV27 and TRBJ2-5, with D tentatively TRBD2 (6 bases). V was clipped by 2 bases and J by 4 bases, with 8 bases between them. Germline-derived CDR1 and CDR2 are MNHEY and SMNVEV (reference sequence). The CDR3 length is 13 residues. CDR3 in DNA: TGTGCCAGCAGTTTACTAGCGTTAGAGACCCAGTACTTC. Translation gives CASSLLALETQYF.

This clone was found once. V gene TRBV6-2 or TRBV6-3 combines with J gene TRBJ1-2; D is ambiguous. V lost 0 bases and J lost 7, with 6 bases in between. CDR1 MNHEY and CDR2 SVGEGT come from the germline V gene. The CDR3 totals 12 residues. The CDR3 DNA reads as TGTGCCAGCAGTTACTCGATCAGTGGCTACACCTTC. Amino acids: CASSYSISGYTF.

The chain combines TRBV28 with TRBJ1-4; no reliable D call. Germline-derived CDR1 and CDR2 are MDHEN and SYDVKM. The V end lost 6 bases, the J end lost 4 bases, and 15 bases lay between the germline ends. The CDR3 totals 15 residues. In DNA form, the CDR3 reads TGTGCCAGCAGACCAGAAACAGCGGGTAATGAAAAACTGTTTTTT. It specifies CASRPETAGNEKLFF.

CDR3 sequence (DNA): TGTGCCAGCAGTTGGGGGGGACCTGGCGAGCAGTACTTC. Its protein product is CASSWGGPGEQYF. The chain joins TRBV6-2 or TRBV6-3 to TRBJ2-7; 7 bases map to TRBD2. Germline V gene sequence: CDR1 MNHEY, CDR2 SVGEGT. V lost 4 bases to trimming and J lost 6 bases; unmatched junction nucleotides: 6. The CDR3 consists of 13 residues.

CDR3 nucleotides: TGCGCCAGCAGCCAACCGGGACAGAGAAATTCACCCCTCCACTTT. It yields the protein CASSQPGQRNSPLHF. The chain carries TRBV4-3 and TRBJ1-6, with 7 nucleotides matching TRBD1. The trim removed 2 bases at V and 7 bases at J, leaving 5 bases unmatched. The CDR3 runs to 15 residues. In germline, CDR1 is LGHNA, CDR2 YSLEER.

As DNA, the CDR3 is TGTGCTAGTGGTTCCTCTCTCGGAGGCCTCACAGATACGCAGTATTTT. As protein: CASGSSLGGLTDTQYF. The genes are TRBV12-5 and TRBJ2-3; TRBD2 might be the D (5 bases). CDR1 and CDR2 (germline): LGHNT, FRNRAP. V was pared by 4 bases and J by 2 bases, with 16 bases between. The CDR3 runs to 16 residues.

The chain combines TRBV5-1 with TRBJ2-5, with 14 bases that match TRBD2. V trimming: 3 bases; J trimming: 2 bases; junction bases outside the gene matches: 6. Germline values: CDR1 SGHRS, CDR2 YFSETQ. This CDR3 comprises 17 residues. CDR3 DNA sequence: TGCGCCAGCAGCTCCAGGACTAGCGGGGGGTGGCAAGAGACCCAGTACTTC. Its protein is CASSSRTSGGWQETQYF.

This chain uses TRBV9 with TRBJ1-1; unclear D gene. Trimming stripped 0 bases from V and 0 bases from J, with 6 bases between. Germline assignment: CDR1 SGDLS and CDR2 YYNGEE. The CDR3 loop spans 14 amino acids. The CDR3 reads CASSVDLVNTEAFF. CDR3 in DNA: TGTGCCAGCAGCGTAGATCTCGTGAACACTGAAGCTTTCTTT.

The CDR3 spells CASQGEETQYF. The CDR3 DNA reads as TGTGCCAGTCAGGGGGAAGAGACCCAGTACTTC. The chain combines TRBV10-3 with TRBJ2-5; 7 nucleotides align to TRBD1. CDR1 is ENHRY and CDR2 is SYGVKD in the germline V gene. The CDR3 is 11 amino acids. Germline trimming cut 10 bases from V and 3 bases from J; bases unmatched to any gene: 2.

The chain recombines TRBV9 with TRBJ2-5, with D perhaps TRBD2 (6 bases). This CDR3 spans 14 amino acids. V was pared by 2 bases and J by 5 bases, with 13 bases between. The germline gives CDR1 SGDLS, CDR2 YYNGEE. The CDR3 region is CASSVLAREETQYF. The DNA of the CDR3 is TGTGCCAGCAGCGTTCTAGCGAGAGAGGAGACCCAGTACTTC.

V usage is TRBV27 and J usage is TRBJ1-2, with D unresolved. In germline, CDR1 is MNHEY, CDR2 SMNVEV (reference sequence). CDR3 length: 15 amino acids. The V end was cut by 2 bases, the J end by 4 bases, with 14 bases between. The CDR3 spells CASSLRRGFGYGYTF. The CDR3 DNA reads TGTGCCAGCAGTTTACGCCGCGGTTTTGGCTATGGCTACACCTTC.

The V call is TRBV28, the J call TRBJ1-1; no clear D gene. Germline lookup yields CDR1 MDHEN and CDR2 SYDVKM. This CDR3 has 15 residues. Between the trimmed V and J ends, which lost 4 bases and 4 bases, there was a span of 16 bases. This CDR3 is CASSSAGPEGTEAFF. The CDR3 DNA reads TGTGCCAGCAGTTCGGCCGGGCCCGAGGGCACTGAAGCTTTCTTT.

About this clone: One end of the junction is discordant with germline, which a read error may explain. V usage is TRBV6-5 and J usage is TRBJ2-3; weak D call: TRBD1 (6 bases). CDR3 length: 13 amino acids. Germline CDR1 and CDR2: MNHEY and SVGAGI. The CDR3 spells CVSSTGLGDTQYF. The CDR3 region has the DNA TGTGTCAGCAGCACAGGGTTGGGGGATACGCAGTATTTT.